Following are 5 T cell receptor beta chains from one sample sequenced in a study of PD-1 blockade in classical Hodgkin lymphoma. Exposure to brentuximab vedotin varied, and each patient had relapsed following autologous stem cell transplantation. The data were produced by immunoSEQ multiplex PCR, yet TCRdb's version contains in-frame clones alone and is incomplete. The sample contains 45,000 to 55,000 clones, just under 75% of which appear only once. The sample was peripheral blood mononuclear cells (PBMCs), taken before the second cycle of nivolumab. The receptors originated from a human donor with classical Hodgkin lymphoma.

V usage is TRBV27 and J usage is TRBJ2-7; a possible D gene is TRBD2 (6 bases). The CDR3 runs 15 residues. Germline loops: CDR1 MNHEY, CDR2 SMNVEV (reference sequence). Trimming pared 5 bases from V and 4 bases from J, leaving 18 bases between. Written as DNA, the CDR3 is TGTGCCAGCAGTGGGACTGGGGGGTCTCATTACGAGCAGTACTTC. This translates into CASSGTGGSHYEQYF.

This clone was detected ten times or more. The gene calls are TRBV19 and TRBJ2-1; weak D call: TRBD2 (6 bases). The CDR3 consists of 14 residues. Trimming cost V 5 bases and J 4 bases, with 12 bases left between them. Germline CDR1 and CDR2: LNHDA and SQIVND (reference sequence). Here the CDR3 reads CASSLGTLYNEQFF. CDR3 coding DNA: TGTGCCAGTAGTCTAGGGACTTTATACAATGAGCAGTTCTTC. Drawing the rest from reference TRBV19 and TRBJ2-1, the complete variable domain is DGGITQSPKYLFRKEGQNVTLSCEQNLNHDAMYWYRQDPGQGLRLIYYSQIVNDFQKGDIAEGYSVSREKKESFPLTVTSAQKNPTAFYLCASSLGTLYNEQFFGPGTRLTVL.

With respect to this clone: The sample holds other DNA sequences that translate to the same CDR3. The gene calls are TRBV6-1 and TRBJ1-5, with D possibly matching TRBD1 (6 bases). The V end lost 6 bases, the J end lost 4 bases, and 13 bases lay between the germline ends. Germline V gene sequence: CDR1 MNHNS, CDR2 SASEGT. This CDR3 contains 14 residues. The DNA for the CDR3 is TGTGCCAGCAGATGGGGACAAGGGAATCAGCCCCAGCATTTT. Translation: CASRWGQGNQPQHF.

This clone was recorded only once. CDR3 protein: CASSSGGANTGELFF. CDR3 coding DNA: TGTGCCAGCAGCTCCGGTGGGGCGAACACCGGGGAGCTGTTTTTT. The rearrangement links TRBV7-2 to TRBJ2-2; D gene uncertain. V was shortened by 4 bases and J by 0 bases, with 9 bases between the two germline ends. This CDR3 region has 15 residues. Per the germline V gene, CDR1 is SGHTA and CDR2 is FQGNSA.

This chain joins TRBV7-8 and TRBJ1-5; D is ambiguous. This CDR3 has 12 residues. The germline V gene encodes CDR1 SGHVS and CDR2 FQNEAQ. V was clipped by 2 bases and J by 9 bases, with 8 bases between them. CDR3 DNA: TGTGCCAGCAGCTTAAAAGGGAGGCCCCAGCATTTT. Amino acid sequence: CASSLKGRPQHF.